This TCR beta chain was profiled in a study of regulatory T cells in long-lasting Graves disease. Concerning this clonotype itself: The antigen remains unidentified.

Study-wide findings and caveats: Newly diagnosed Graves' patients exceeded persistent ones in TCR diversity.

Time point indicated: persistent/refractory GD, antithyroid drugs over 5 years with positive TRAb. The TCR library was prepared using RNA isolated from PBMCs. iRepertoire HTBI primers and Arm-PCR of CDR3 regions built TCR beta libraries. Via MiXCR, TCRdb re-called the multiplex PCR reads, giving one row per CDR3 protein. The sample holds 500,000 to 800,000 distinct CDR3 sequences; roughly 30% are singletons and the top ten take roughly 41%. Germline CDR1 and CDR2: LNHDA and SQIVND (reference sequence). There are 14 residues in the CDR3. The V and J ends lost 5 bases and 1 base respectively, with 11 bases between them.

The sequenced sample was peripheral blood mononuclear cells (PBMCs), obtained when the disease was refractory, from a patient treated with antithyroid drugs. The rearrangement uses TRBV19 and TRBJ2-5; no firm D call. This receptor was identified in a female donor with Graves disease. The DNA of the CDR3 is TGTGCCAGTAGTCCCCGGTGGGCCCAAGAGACCCAGTACTTC. Protein sequence: CASSPRWAQETQYF.